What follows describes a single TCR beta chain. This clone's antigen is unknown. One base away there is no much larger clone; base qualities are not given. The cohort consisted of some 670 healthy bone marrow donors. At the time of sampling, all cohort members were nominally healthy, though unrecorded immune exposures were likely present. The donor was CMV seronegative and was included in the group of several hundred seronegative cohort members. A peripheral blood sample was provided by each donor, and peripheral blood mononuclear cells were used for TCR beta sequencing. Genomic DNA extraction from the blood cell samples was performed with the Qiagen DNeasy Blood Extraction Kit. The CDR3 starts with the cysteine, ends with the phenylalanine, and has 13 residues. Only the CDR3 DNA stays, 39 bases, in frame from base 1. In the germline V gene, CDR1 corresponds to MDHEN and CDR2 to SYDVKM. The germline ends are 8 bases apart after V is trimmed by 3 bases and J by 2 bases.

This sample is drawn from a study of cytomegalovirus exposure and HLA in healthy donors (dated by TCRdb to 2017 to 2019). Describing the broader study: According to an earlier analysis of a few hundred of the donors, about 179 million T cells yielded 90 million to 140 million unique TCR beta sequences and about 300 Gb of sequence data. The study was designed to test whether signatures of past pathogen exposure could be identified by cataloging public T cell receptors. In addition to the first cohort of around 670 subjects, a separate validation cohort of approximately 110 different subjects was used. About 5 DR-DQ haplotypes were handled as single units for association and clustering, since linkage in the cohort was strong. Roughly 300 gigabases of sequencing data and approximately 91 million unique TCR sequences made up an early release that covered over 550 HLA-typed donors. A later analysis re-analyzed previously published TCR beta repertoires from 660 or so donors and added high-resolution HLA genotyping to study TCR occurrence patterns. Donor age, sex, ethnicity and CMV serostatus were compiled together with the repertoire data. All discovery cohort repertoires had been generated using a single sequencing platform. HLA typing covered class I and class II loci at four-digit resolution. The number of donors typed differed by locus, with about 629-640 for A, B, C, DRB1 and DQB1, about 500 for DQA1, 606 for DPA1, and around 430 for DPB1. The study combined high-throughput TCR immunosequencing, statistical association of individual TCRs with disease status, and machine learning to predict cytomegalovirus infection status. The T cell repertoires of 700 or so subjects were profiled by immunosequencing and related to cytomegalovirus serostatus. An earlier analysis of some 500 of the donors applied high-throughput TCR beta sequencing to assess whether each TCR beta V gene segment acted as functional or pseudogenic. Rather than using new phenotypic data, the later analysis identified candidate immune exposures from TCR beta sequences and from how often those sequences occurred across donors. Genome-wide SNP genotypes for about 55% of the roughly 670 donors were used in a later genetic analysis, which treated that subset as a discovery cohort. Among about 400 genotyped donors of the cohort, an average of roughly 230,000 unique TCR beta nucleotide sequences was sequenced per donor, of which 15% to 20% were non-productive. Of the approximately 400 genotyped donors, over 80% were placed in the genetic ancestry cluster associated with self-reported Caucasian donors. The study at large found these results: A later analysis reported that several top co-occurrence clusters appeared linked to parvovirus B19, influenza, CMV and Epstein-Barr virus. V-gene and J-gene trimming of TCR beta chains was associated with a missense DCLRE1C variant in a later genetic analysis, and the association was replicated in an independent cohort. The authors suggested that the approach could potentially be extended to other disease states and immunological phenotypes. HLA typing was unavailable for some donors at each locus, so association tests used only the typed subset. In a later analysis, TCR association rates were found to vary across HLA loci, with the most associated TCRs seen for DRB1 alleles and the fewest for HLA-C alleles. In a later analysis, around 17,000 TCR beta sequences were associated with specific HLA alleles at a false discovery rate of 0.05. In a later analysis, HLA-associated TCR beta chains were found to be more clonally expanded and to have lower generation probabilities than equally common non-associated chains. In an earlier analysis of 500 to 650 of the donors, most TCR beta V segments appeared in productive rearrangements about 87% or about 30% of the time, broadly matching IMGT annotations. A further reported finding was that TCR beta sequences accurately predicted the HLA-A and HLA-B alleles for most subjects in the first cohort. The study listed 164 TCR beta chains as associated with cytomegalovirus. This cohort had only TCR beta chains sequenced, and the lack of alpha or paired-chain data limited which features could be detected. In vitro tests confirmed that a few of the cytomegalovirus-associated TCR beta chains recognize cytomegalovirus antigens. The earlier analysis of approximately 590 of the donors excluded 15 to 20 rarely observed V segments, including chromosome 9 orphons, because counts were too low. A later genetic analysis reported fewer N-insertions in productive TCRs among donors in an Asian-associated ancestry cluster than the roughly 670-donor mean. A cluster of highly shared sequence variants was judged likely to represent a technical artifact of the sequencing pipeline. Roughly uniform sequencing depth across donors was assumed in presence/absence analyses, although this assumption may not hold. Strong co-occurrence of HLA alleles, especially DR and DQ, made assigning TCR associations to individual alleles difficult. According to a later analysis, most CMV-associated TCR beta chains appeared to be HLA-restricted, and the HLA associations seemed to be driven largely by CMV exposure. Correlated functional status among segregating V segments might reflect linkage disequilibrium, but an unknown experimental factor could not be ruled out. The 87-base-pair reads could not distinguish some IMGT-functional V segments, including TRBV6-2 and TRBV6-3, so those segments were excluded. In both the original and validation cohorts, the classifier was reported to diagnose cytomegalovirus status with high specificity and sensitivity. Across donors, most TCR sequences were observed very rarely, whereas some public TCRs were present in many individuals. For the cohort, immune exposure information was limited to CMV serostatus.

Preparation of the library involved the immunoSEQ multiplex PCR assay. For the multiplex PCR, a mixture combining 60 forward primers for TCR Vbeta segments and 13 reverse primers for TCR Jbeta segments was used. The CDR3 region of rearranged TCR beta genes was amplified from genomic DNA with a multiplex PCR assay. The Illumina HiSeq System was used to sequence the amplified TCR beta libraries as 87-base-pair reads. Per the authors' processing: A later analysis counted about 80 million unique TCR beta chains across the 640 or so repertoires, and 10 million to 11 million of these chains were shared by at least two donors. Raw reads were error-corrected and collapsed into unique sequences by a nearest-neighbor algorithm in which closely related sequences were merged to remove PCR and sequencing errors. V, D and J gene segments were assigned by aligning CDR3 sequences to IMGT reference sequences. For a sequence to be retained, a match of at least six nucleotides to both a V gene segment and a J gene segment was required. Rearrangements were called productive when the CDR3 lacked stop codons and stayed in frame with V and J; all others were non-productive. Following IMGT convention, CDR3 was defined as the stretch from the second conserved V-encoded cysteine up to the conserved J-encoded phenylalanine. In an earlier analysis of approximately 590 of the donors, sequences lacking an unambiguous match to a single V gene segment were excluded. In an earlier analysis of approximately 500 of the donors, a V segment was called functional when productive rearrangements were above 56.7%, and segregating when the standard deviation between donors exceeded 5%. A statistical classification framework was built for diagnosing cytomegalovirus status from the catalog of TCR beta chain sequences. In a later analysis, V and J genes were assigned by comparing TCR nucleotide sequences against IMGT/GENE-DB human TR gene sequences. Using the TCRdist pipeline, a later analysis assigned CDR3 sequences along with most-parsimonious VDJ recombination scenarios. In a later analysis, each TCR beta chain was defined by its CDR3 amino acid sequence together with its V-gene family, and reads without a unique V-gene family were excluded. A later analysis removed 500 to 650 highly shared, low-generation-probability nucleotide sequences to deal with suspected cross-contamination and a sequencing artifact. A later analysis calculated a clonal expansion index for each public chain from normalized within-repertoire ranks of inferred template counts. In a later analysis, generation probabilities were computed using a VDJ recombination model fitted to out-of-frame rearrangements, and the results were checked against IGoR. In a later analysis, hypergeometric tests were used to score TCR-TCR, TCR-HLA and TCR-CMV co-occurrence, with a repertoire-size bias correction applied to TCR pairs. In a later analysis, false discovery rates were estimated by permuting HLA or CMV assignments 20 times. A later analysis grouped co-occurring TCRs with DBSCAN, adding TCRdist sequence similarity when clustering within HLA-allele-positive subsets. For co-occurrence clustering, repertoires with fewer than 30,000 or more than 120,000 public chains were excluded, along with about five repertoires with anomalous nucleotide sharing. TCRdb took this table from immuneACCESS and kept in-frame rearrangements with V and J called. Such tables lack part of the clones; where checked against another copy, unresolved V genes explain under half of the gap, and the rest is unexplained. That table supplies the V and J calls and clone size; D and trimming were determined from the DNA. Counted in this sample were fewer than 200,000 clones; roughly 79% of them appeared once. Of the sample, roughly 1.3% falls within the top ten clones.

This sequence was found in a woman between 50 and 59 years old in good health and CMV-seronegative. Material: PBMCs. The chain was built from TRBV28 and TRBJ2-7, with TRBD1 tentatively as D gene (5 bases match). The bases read TGTGCCAGCAGTTTTGGGGCAACCTACGAGCAGTACTTC. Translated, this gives CASSFGATYEQYF.